Below, one T cell receptor (beta chain) is given with its context. Its antigen is still unknown. The repertoire was sequenced with immunoSEQ multiplex PCR; TCRdb's copy has only in-frame clones and lacks some. The sample lists about 88,000 clones, about nine tenths occurring once. V gave up 4 bases and J gave up 6 bases; unmatched junction bases: 5. The CDR3 has 15 amino acids. CDR1 is SGHDT, CDR2 YYEEEE, per germline. The data originate from a study of T cell responses to AZD1222 COVID-19 vaccine. Study-wide results and limits: Spike-specific TCRs gained breadth and depth after people received two AZD1222 doses. It was only a handful of AZD1222 recipients who were seropositive at baseline.

Pooled in the analysis were second doses at about 4 or about 12 weeks. The chain joins TRBV5-6 to TRBJ1-4; 11 bases are a match to TRBD1. Sequencing was performed on peripheral blood, taken 28 days after the second AZD1222 dose. This sequence originates from an adult who received the AZD1222 COVID-19 vaccine. The CDR3 sequence: CASSLPGQGDEKLFF. Written as DNA, the CDR3 is TGTGCCAGCAGCCTACCGGGACAGGGGGATGAAAAACTGTTTTTT.